These T cell receptor beta chains were read from a single sample in a study of cytomegalovirus exposure and HLA in healthy donors. Libraries were prepared by immunoSEQ multiplex PCR; TCRdb keeps only in-frame clonotypes and omits some of them. The repertoire table contains 40,000 or so clones. The sample consisted of PBMCs. The receptors here all came from a male donor in good health and CMV-seronegative. The CDR3 runs from the conserved cysteine through the conserved F or W. D genes are given only for firm matches. Not every row has a clone size; where given, it reads once, few, many or a size class.

CDR3nt: TGTGCCAGCAGCCGTAGGGGACTAGCGGGGGGGAATGAGCAGTTCTTC; CDR3aa: CASSRRGLAGGNEQFF; v_gene: TRBV11-3; j_gene: TRBJ2-1; d_gene: TRBD2; abundance: NA
CDR3nt: TGTGCCAGCAGCGGGAACAGGGCGATCCGGGGTACCTACGAGCAGTACTTC; CDR3aa: CASSGNRAIRGTYEQYF; v_gene: TRBV5-6; j_gene: TRBJ2-7; d_gene: NA; abundance: NA
CDR3nt: TGTGCCAGCAGTTCCCTAGCGGGGGGGCCCCCAGATACGCAGTATTTT; CDR3aa: CASSSLAGGPPDTQYF; v_gene: TRBV6-5; j_gene: TRBJ2-3; d_gene: TRBD2; abundance: NA
CDR3nt: TGTGCCATCAGTGAGGACGGGGGGGCCGTAGATACGCAGTATTTT; CDR3aa: CAISEDGGAVDTQYF; v_gene: TRBV10-3; j_gene: TRBJ2-3; d_gene: TRBD2; abundance: NA
CDR3nt: TGTGCCAGCTCACCGGACAGGGGGAACACTGAAGCTTTCTTT; CDR3aa: CASSPDRGNTEAFF; v_gene: TRBV18; j_gene: TRBJ1-1; d_gene: TRBD1; abundance: NA
CDR3nt: TGTGCCAGCAGTTCTCAGACAGTCAATCAGCCCCAGCATTTT; CDR3aa: CASSSQTVNQPQHF; v_gene: TRBV6-6; j_gene: TRBJ1-5; d_gene: NA; abundance: NA
CDR3nt: TGTGCCAGCAGGTATGCCTTCATGGTAGAGGCTTTCTTT; CDR3aa: CASRYAFMVEAFF; v_gene: TRBV6-5; j_gene: TRBJ1-1; d_gene: NA; abundance: NA
CDR3nt: TGTGCCAGTAGACAGAACCGGGACAGTGAAGCTTTCTTT; CDR3aa: CASRQNRDSEAFF; v_gene: TRBV19; j_gene: TRBJ1-1; d_gene: TRBD1; abundance: NA
CDR3nt: TGTGCCAGCAGCTCGGGACAGGGTATCCACACCGGGGAGCTGTTTTTT; CDR3aa: CASSSGQGIHTGELFF; v_gene: TRBV5-8; j_gene: TRBJ2-2; d_gene: TRBD1; abundance: NA
CDR3nt: TGTGCCAGCAGGAGACAGGGTACGAATGAAAAACTGTTTTTT; CDR3aa: CASRRQGTNEKLFF; v_gene: TRBV2; j_gene: TRBJ1-4; d_gene: TRBD1; abundance: NA
CDR3nt: TGTGCCAGCAGCCAAGGCGGGCTCCGGGGCAATCAGCCCCAGCATTTT; CDR3aa: CASSQGGLRGNQPQHF; v_gene: TRBV5-5; j_gene: TRBJ1-5; d_gene: NA; abundance: NA
CDR3nt: TGTGCCAGCAGTCCGAGGACAGGGACCTTTCCTGAAGCTTTCTTT; CDR3aa: CASSPRTGTFPEAFF; v_gene: TRBV28; j_gene: TRBJ1-1; d_gene: TRBD1; abundance: NA
CDR3nt: TGTGCCAGCAGCTTAGCAGGACAGGGAATAAGGGAAAAACTGTTTTTT; CDR3aa: CASSLAGQGIREKLFF; v_gene: TRBV11-2; j_gene: TRBJ1-4; d_gene: TRBD1; abundance: NA
CDR3nt: TGTGCCAGCAGCCTACAGGCCATGAACACTGAAGCTTTCTTT; CDR3aa: CASSLQAMNTEAFF; v_gene: TRBV7-9; j_gene: TRBJ1-1; d_gene: NA; abundance: NA
CDR3nt: TGTGCCAGTAGCCGGGACAGAAATTCACCCCTCCACTTT; CDR3aa: CASSRDRNSPLHF; v_gene: TRBV19; j_gene: TRBJ1-6; d_gene: TRBD1; abundance: NA
CDR3nt: TGCGCCAGCAGCCCTAGTTTAGCGGGAACCTCCTACGAGCAGTACTTC; CDR3aa: CASSPSLAGTSYEQYF; v_gene: TRBV5-1; j_gene: TRBJ2-7; d_gene: TRBD2; abundance: NA
CDR3nt: TGTGCCAGCAGCCCTAAGACATACATGAACACTGAAGATTTCTTT; CDR3aa: CASSPKTYMNTEDFF; v_gene: TRBV7-9; j_gene: TRBJ1-1; d_gene: NA; abundance: NA
CDR3nt: TGTGCCAGCAGCCTGCTCGCGGGGGACTACGAGCAGTACTTC; CDR3aa: CASSLLAGDYEQYF; v_gene: TRBV7-8; j_gene: TRBJ2-7; d_gene: TRBD2; abundance: NA
CDR3nt: TGTGCCAGCAGCCCTGGGGAGAGTACTGCCCAGTACTTC; CDR3aa: CASSPGESTAQYF; v_gene: TRBV4-2; j_gene: TRBJ2-5; d_gene: NA; abundance: NA
CDR3nt: TGTGCCAGCAGTGAATGGGGGGTTCCTAATGAAAAACTGTTTTTT; CDR3aa: CASSEWGVPNEKLFF; v_gene: TRBV2; j_gene: TRBJ1-4; d_gene: NA; abundance: NA
CDR3nt: TGTGCCAGCAGAGGGGACAGAACCTTCTACACCTTC; CDR3aa: CASRGDRTFYTF; v_gene: TRBV27; j_gene: TRBJ1-2; d_gene: TRBD1; abundance: NA
CDR3nt: TGCGCCAGCAGCTTACAGGGGAACTCCTACAATGAGCAGTTCTTC; CDR3aa: CASSLQGNSYNEQFF; v_gene: TRBV5-1; j_gene: TRBJ2-1; d_gene: TRBD1; abundance: NA
CDR3nt: TGTGCCAGTACAGGGGGAAAGTACGAGCAGTACTTC; CDR3aa: CASTGGKYEQYF; v_gene: TRBV2; j_gene: TRBJ2-7; d_gene: TRBD1; abundance: NA
CDR3nt: TGTGCCAGCAGCGAGTGGGACAGCAGTTACGAGCAGTACTTC; CDR3aa: CASSEWDSSYEQYF; v_gene: TRBV9; j_gene: TRBJ2-7; d_gene: TRBD1; abundance: NA
CDR3nt: TGTGCCAGCAGCTTATCTAGCGGGGGGCTCTTATCCTACGAGCAGTACTTC; CDR3aa: CASSLSSGGLLSYEQYF; v_gene: TRBV11-2; j_gene: TRBJ2-7; d_gene: TRBD2; abundance: NA
CDR3nt: TGTGCCAGTAGGGAGGACAGGGCTACTGAAGCTTTCTTT; CDR3aa: CASREDRATEAFF; v_gene: TRBV19; j_gene: TRBJ1-1; d_gene: TRBD1; abundance: NA
CDR3nt: TGTGCCTGGAGTGCCGGACAGGGCACAGATACGCAGTATTTT; CDR3aa: CAWSAGQGTDTQYF; v_gene: TRBV30; j_gene: TRBJ2-3; d_gene: TRBD1; abundance: NA
CDR3nt: TGTGCCAGCAGAGAAAGGGGCAGGGGACACGCCTACGAGCAGTACTTC; CDR3aa: CASRERGRGHAYEQYF; v_gene: TRBV28; j_gene: TRBJ2-7; d_gene: NA; abundance: NA
CDR3nt: TGTGCCAGCTCACCACCGAAGGGGCTCGGGGAGACCCAGTACTTC; CDR3aa: CASSPPKGLGETQYF; v_gene: TRBV18; j_gene: TRBJ2-5; d_gene: NA; abundance: NA
CDR3nt: TGTGCCAGCAAGTGGGGACAGGGTGATTCACCCCTCCACTTT; CDR3aa: CASKWGQGDSPLHF; v_gene: TRBV2; j_gene: TRBJ1-6; d_gene: TRBD1; abundance: NA
CDR3nt: TGTGCCAGCAGCTTGACAGGGTATGGAGATACGCAGTATTTT; CDR3aa: CASSLTGYGDTQYF; v_gene: TRBV11-2; j_gene: TRBJ2-3; d_gene: TRBD1; abundance: NA
CDR3nt: TGTGCCAGCAGTTTAGACAGGGCTAACTATGGCTACACCTTC; CDR3aa: CASSLDRANYGYTF; v_gene: TRBV28; j_gene: TRBJ1-2; d_gene: TRBD1; abundance: NA
CDR3nt: TGTGCCAGCAGCCAAGAGCCCCCAGCGGGGGCAGATACGCAGTATTTT; CDR3aa: CASSQEPPAGADTQYF; v_gene: TRBV4-2; j_gene: TRBJ2-3; d_gene: TRBD2; abundance: NA
CDR3nt: TGTGCCAGCAGTAGGAGGGCGGCCCCTGAAGCTTTCTTT; CDR3aa: CASSRRAAPEAFF; v_gene: TRBV28; j_gene: TRBJ1-1; d_gene: NA; abundance: NA
CDR3nt: TGTGCCAGCACCAAGGGGCCAGCGGCTTTCTTT; CDR3aa: CASTKGPAAFF; v_gene: TRBV28; j_gene: TRBJ1-1; d_gene: NA; abundance: medium-sized
CDR3nt: TGTGCCACCCACCCTTACGGGGGGCGCGCTGGGGCCAACGTCCTGACTTTC; CDR3aa: CATHPYGGRAGANVLTF; v_gene: TRBV19; j_gene: TRBJ2-6; d_gene: NA; abundance: NA
CDR3nt: TGCGCCAGCAGTCAATCGGGGAGAAGAGAGGCCCAGTACTTC; CDR3aa: CASSQSGRREAQYF; v_gene: TRBV23-1; j_gene: TRBJ2-5; d_gene: NA; abundance: NA
CDR3nt: TGTGCCAGCAGCTTGATGGGGACAACCTACGAGCAGTACTTC; CDR3aa: CASSLMGTTYEQYF; v_gene: TRBV11-2; j_gene: TRBJ2-7; d_gene: NA; abundance: NA
CDR3nt: TGTGCCAGCAGAAATCAGGGAGGGGGAGAGACCCAGTACTTC; CDR3aa: CASRNQGGGETQYF; v_gene: TRBV5-5; j_gene: TRBJ2-5; d_gene: NA; abundance: NA
CDR3nt: TGTGCCAGCAGTCCGACAGGGCTGGGCTATGGCTACACCTTC; CDR3aa: CASSPTGLGYGYTF; v_gene: TRBV6-5; j_gene: TRBJ1-2; d_gene: TRBD1; abundance: NA
CDR3nt: TGTGCCAGCAGTAAGCAGGGGACGAACACCGGGGAGCTGTTTTTT; CDR3aa: CASSKQGTNTGELFF; v_gene: TRBV6-1; j_gene: TRBJ2-2; d_gene: NA; abundance: NA